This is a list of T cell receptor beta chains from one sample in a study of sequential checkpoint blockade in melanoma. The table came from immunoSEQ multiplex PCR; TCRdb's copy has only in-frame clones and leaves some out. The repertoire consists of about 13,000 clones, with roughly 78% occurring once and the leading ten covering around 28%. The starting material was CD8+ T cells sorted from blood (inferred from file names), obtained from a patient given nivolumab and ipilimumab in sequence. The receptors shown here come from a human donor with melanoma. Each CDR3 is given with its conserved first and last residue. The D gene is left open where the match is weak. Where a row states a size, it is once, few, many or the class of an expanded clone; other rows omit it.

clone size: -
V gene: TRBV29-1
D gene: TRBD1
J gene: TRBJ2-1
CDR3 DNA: TGCAGCGTGGATACCGGGACAGGCCTCAATGAGCAGTTCTTC
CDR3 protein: CSVDTGTGLNEQFF

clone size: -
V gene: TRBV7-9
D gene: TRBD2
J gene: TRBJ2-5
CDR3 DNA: TGTGCCAGCACCCTGGGAGCGGGACCACTGGGGGCCCAGTACTTC
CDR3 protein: CASTLGAGPLGAQYF

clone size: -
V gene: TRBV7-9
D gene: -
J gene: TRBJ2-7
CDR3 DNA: TGTGCCAGCAGCTTATCGGGTTCGGCAGCCGAGCAGTACTTC
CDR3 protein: CASSLSGSAAEQYF

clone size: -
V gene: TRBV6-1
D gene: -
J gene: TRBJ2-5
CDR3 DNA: TGTGCCAGCATCGAGGGAGCGGCAGAGCAGTACTTC
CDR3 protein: CASIEGAAEQYF

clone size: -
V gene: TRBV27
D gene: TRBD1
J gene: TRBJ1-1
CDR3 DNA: TGTGCCAGCAGTCCCTACTGGACAGGGCGGTTTACTGAAGCTTTCTTT
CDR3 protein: CASSPYWTGRFTEAFF

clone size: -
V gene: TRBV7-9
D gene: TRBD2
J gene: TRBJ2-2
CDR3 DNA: TGTGCCAGCAGCTTAACTAGCGGGGCGAACACCGGGGAGCTGTTTTTT
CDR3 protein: CASSLTSGANTGELFF

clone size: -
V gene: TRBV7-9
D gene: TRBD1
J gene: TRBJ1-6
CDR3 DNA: TGTGCCAGCAGCTCCCCGACAGGGGATTCACCCCTCCACTTT
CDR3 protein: CASSSPTGDSPLHF

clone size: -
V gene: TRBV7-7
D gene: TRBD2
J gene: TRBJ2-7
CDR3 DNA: TGTGCCAGCAGCTTGCGGCCTAGCGGGAGTTTGTACGAGCAGTACTTC
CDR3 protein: CASSLRPSGSLYEQYF

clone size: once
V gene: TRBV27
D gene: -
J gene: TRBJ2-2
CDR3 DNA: TGTGCCAGCAGTTTAAACAGGGCTGGGGAGCTGTTTTTT
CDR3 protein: CASSLNRAGELFF

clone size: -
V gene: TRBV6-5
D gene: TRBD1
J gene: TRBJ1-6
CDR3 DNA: TGTGCCAGCAACCAGGACAGGGAGGCTCTCACACCCCTCCACTTT
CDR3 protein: CASNQDREALTPLHF

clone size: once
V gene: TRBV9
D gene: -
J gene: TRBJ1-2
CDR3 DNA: TGTGCCAGCGAATCGGGGGGCGGCTACACCTTC
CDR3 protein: CASESGGGYTF

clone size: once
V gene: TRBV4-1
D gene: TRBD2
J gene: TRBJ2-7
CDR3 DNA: TGCGCCAGCAGCCCCGAGACTAGCGGGACAGCATACGAGCAGTACTTC
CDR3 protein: CASSPETSGTAYEQYF

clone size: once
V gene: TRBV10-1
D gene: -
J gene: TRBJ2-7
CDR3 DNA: TGCGCCAGCAGTGAAGAGACAGGACTACGGGGGGCTTACGAGCAGTACTTC
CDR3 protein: CASSEETGLRGAYEQYF

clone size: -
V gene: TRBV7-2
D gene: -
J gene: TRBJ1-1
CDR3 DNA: TGTGCCAGCAGCTGGACAGATCTTCAGCTAACTGAAGCTTTCTTT
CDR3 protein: CASSWTDLQLTEAFF

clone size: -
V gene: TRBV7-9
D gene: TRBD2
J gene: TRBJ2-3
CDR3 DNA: TGTGCCAGCAGCTCTCCACTAGCGGAGGCAGATACGCAGTATTTT
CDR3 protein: CASSSPLAEADTQYF

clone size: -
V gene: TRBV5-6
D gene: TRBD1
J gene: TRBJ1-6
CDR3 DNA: TGTGCCAGCAGCTCCTCCGGGACAGGGCATTCACCCCTCCACTTT
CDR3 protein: CASSSSGTGHSPLHF

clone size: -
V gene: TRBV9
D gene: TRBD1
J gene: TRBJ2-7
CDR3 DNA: TGTGCCAGCAGCGCCGTTGGGACAGGCCTGAGCGAGCAGTACTTC
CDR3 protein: CASSAVGTGLSEQYF

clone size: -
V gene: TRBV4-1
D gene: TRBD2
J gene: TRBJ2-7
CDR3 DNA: TGCGCCAGCAGCCAAGACTGGGCGGGAGGGCCCTACGGGCAGTACTTC
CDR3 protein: CASSQDWAGGPYGQYF

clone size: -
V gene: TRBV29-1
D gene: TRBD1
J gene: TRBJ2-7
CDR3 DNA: TGCAGCGTTGTAACGAGGGACAGGGCCTACGAGCAGTACTTC
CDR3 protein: CSVVTRDRAYEQYF

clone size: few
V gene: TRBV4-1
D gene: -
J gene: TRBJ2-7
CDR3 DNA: TGCGCCAGCAGCCAAGGGGCTGAGCAGTACTTC
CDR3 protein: CASSQGAEQYF

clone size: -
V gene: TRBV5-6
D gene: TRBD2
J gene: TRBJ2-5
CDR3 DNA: TGTGCCAGCAGCTTGGCGGGGGGAGATTGGGTGGAGACCCAGTACTTC
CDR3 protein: CASSLAGGDWVETQYF

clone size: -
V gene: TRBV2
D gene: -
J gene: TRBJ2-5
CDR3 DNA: TGTGCCAGCAGTGGCCTTGGGGGGAATCAAGAGACCCAGTACTTC
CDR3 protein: CASSGLGGNQETQYF

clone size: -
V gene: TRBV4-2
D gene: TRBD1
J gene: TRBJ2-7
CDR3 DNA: TGTGCCAGCAGCCACCCGGGACAGACCTACGAGCAGTACTTC
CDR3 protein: CASSHPGQTYEQYF

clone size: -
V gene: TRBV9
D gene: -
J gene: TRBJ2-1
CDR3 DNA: TGTGCCAGCAGCCCCCAAGACGGCGGGAGAGGGGGGAATGAGCAGTTCTTC
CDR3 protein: CASSPQDGGRGGNEQFF

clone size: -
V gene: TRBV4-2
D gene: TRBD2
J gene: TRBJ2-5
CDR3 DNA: TGTGCCAGCAGCCAGGCGGGAGGGCCGGAGACCCAGTACTTC
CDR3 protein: CASSQAGGPETQYF

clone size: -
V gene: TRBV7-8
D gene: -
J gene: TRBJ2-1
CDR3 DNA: TGTGCCAGCAGCTTCTATAATGAGCAGTTCTTC
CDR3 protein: CASSFYNEQFF

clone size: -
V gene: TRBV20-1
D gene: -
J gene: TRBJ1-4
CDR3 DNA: TGCAGTGCTCTAGATGAAAAACTGTTTTTT
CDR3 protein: CSALDEKLFF

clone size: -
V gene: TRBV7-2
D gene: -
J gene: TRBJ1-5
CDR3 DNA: TGTGCCAGCAGCTTAGCCGGTTACAGGGAAAGTCAGCCCCAGCATTTT
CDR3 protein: CASSLAGYRESQPQHF

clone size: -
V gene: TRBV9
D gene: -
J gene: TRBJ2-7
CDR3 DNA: TGTGCCAGCAGCGTCAAAGCAAGTCCCTACGAGCAGTACTTC
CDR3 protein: CASSVKASPYEQYF